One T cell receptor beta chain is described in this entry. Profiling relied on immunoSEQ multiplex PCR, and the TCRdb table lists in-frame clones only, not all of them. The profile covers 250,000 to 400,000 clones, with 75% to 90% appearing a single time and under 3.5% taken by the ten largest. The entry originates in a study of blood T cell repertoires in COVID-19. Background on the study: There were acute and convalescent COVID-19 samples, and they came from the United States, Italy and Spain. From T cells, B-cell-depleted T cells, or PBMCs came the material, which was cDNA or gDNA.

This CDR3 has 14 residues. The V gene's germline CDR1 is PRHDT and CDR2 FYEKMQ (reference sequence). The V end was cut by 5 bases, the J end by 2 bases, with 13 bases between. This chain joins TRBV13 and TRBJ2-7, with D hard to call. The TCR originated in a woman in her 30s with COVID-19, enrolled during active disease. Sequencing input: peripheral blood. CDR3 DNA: TGTGCCAGCAGCCGTTACACCGTCCCCTACGAGCAGTACTTC. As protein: CASSRYTVPYEQYF.